Included here is one T cell receptor (beta chain) sequence, with context. A few counts support this clone. Its target antigen remains unknown. Within one base of it there is no much larger clone, and no base qualities were kept. For this chain, trimming is 1 base at the V end and 4 bases at the J end, and the number of junction bases without a gene match is 6. CDR1 and CDR2 (SGHDN, FVKESK) derive from the germline V gene. Counted from cysteine to phenylalanine, this CDR3 has 16 amino acids. Just the 48-base CDR3 DNA is kept, in frame starting at base 1. The immunoSEQ Assay, a bias-controlled multiplex PCR, was used to amplify TCRbeta CDR3 regions from genomic DNA. The source study handled its data this way. Nucleated cell counts per sample were estimated from amplification of reference gene primers within the assay. To quantify the absolute abundance of each unique TCRbeta CDR3 rearrangement, sequence reads were collapsed and filtered. Productive Simpson clonality was computed per sample as the square root of Simpson's diversity index over productive rearrangements. TCRdb took this table from immuneACCESS and kept in-frame rearrangements with V and J called. Such tables lack part of the clones; where checked against another copy, unresolved V genes explain under half of the gap, and the rest is unexplained. That table furnishes V, J and clone size, whereas the DNA furnished D and trimming. The sample has fewer than 350,000 clones on record, approximately 86% of them singletons. Of the sample, about 4% is held by the ten largest clones.

In the prospective study, participants were about 18 to 89 years old, resided in 20 to 30 geographic areas of the United States, and were enrolled through a virtual design. In the prospective study, cohorts were assigned on the basis of participant-reported clinical history obtained from a screening survey and a study questionnaire. Mobile phlebotomists in the prospective study collected whole blood, serum and a nasopharyngeal or oropharyngeal swab from every participant. Participants in the prospective study had the option to provide additional blood draws and questionnaires over a roughly two-month period. Before DNA extraction, prospective study blood samples were shipped either frozen or at room temperature. The data are from a study of blood T cell repertoires in COVID-19 (TCRdb year 2020). In the study overall: The collaborator samples originated in the United States, Italy and Spain and spanned the acute and convalescent phases of COVID-19. Samples were obtained from the ongoing ImmuneRACE study (first 160 participants) and from 1,254 subjects provided by 6 global collaborators. Where available, HLA class I and class II types were taken from metadata supplied by the sample provider and were not determined by assay-based typing. A de-identified subject ID, COVID-19 status, age in years and sex were almost always included in the sample metadata. The repertoires were released in a freely available public database meant as a resource for research on the immune response to SARS-CoV-2. The material from the prospective study consisted of cDNA or gDNA derived from T cells, B-cell-depleted T cells, or PBMCs. Deeply sampled blood TCRbeta repertoires from subjects exposed to, actively infected with, or recovered from COVID-19 were included in the dataset. The study at large found these results: How much clinical and demographic metadata was included differed by source and by participant, and the metadata was provided uncurated.

Sequenced input: PBMCs or T cells enriched from blood (not recorded which). The receptor was isolated from a woman aged 40 to 55 with acute COVID-19. This chain joins TRBV14 to TRBJ2-1; 8 bases in the middle match TRBD1. This receptor carries the CDR3 CASSQAGQVVYNEQFF. At the DNA level, the sequence is TGTGCCAGCAGCCAAGCGGGACAGGTTGTATACAATGAGCAGTTCTTC.